The 25 T cell receptor beta chains in this list originate from one sample, sequenced in a study of cytomegalovirus exposure and HLA in healthy donors (TCRdb year 2017). The library was prepared using the immunoSEQ multiplex PCR assay. For the multiplex PCR, a mixture combining 60 forward primers for TCR Vbeta segments and 13 reverse primers for TCR Jbeta segments was used. TCRdb carries this immuneACCESS record with in-frame sequences only. Its versions omit some clonotypes, under half of them owing to an unresolved V gene in the studies checked, with the rest unexplained. Counted in this sample were under 200,000 clones; roughly 70% of them appeared once. The ten largest clones add up to more than 2.5% of the sample. The sample was PBMCs. These receptors were obtained from a woman aged 25-40 years in good health and CMV-seronegative.

The V and J genes are TRBV9 and TRBJ2-5; 9 bases agree with TRBD2. The V gene end was trimmed by 0 bases and the J gene end by 5 bases; junction bases not matched to a gene: 8. This CDR3 contains 16 residues. In germline, CDR1 is SGDLS, CDR2 YYNGEE. The CDR3 here is CASSVDPSSGAETQYF. The CDR3 DNA is TGTGCCAGCAGCGTAGATCCTTCTAGCGGGGCCGAGACCCAGTACTTC. Supplemented by reference TRBV9 and TRBJ2-5, the full variable domain reads DSGVTQTPKHLITATGQRVTLRCSPRSGDLSVYWYQQSLDQGLQFLIQYYNGEERAKGNILERFSAQQFPDLHSELNLSSLELGDSALYFCASSVDPSSGAETQYFGPGTRLLVL.

The chain couples TRBV28 to TRBJ1-2; D is perhaps TRBD1 (5 bases). The V end was cut by 6 bases, the J end by 6 bases, with 11 bases between. The length of the CDR3 is 12 residues. Looked up from germline, CDR1 is MDHEN and CDR2 is SYDVKM. CDR3 bases: TGTGCCAGCAGACTCCAGGGAAATGGCTACACCTTC. It translates to CASRLQGNGYTF.

The chain joins TRBV5-1 to TRBJ2-1, with TRBD2 matching 12 bases. V was pared by 5 bases and J by 10 bases, with 7 bases of the junction left unmatched. CDR1 is SGHRS and CDR2 is YFSETQ in the germline V gene. The CDR3 is made up of 14 amino acids. CDR3 sequence reads: CASSSSGRVWEQFF. The CDR3 DNA sequence: TGCGCCAGCAGTTCTAGCGGGAGGGTCTGGGAGCAGTTCTTC.

This clone was found a few times. The chain uses TRBV2 and TRBJ2-1; 10 bases line up with TRBD1. There are 13 residues in the CDR3. The trim removed 8 bases at V and 4 bases at J, leaving 2 bases unmatched. CDR1 and CDR2 from the germline V gene are SNHLY and FYNNEI. The CDR3 DNA sequence: TGTGCCAGCGGGGGACAGGGGTACAATGAGCAGTTCTTC. This encodes CASGGQGYNEQFF.

The chain links TRBV4-3 to TRBJ1-2; D perhaps matches TRBD1 (5 bases). Germline assignment: CDR1 LGHNA and CDR2 YSLEER. The CDR3 consists of 17 residues. V lost 0 bases and J lost 0, with 14 bases in between. CDR3 amino acids: CASSQDWGGATNYGYTF. The CDR3 nucleotides are TGCGCCAGCAGCCAAGATTGGGGAGGGGCCACTAACTATGGCTACACCTTC.

The DNA for the CDR3 is TGTGCCAGTAGTAGGAGGGGAGGTGGATCGAACACTGAAGCTTTCTTT. It is translated as CASSRRGGGSNTEAFF. The V and J genes are TRBV19 and TRBJ1-1; maybe TRBD1 (5 bases). Germline V lookup: CDR1 LNHDA, CDR2 SQIVND (reference sequence). V dropped 4 bases and J dropped 1 base, with 16 bases sitting between them. The length of the CDR3 is 16 residues.

The chain carries TRBV6-1 and TRBJ1-5, with 10 nucleotides matching TRBD1. Germline V CDR1 and CDR2: MNHNS, SASEGT. The CDR3 spans 15 residues. The V segment lost 6 bases and the J segment 7 bases; nucleotides outside the gene matches: 9. This CDR3 is CASSGQGGPWQPQHF. The CDR3 DNA sequence: TGTGCCAGCAGCGGACAGGGGGGGCCCTGGCAGCCCCAGCATTTT.

By share, this clone counts as medium-sized. The chain has TRBV4-1 and TRBJ2-1; 7 positions match TRBD2. The V and J ends lost 0 bases and 0 bases, in that order; junction bases with no gene match: 2. Per the germline V gene, CDR1 is MGHRA and CDR2 is YSYEKL. The CDR3 length is 16 residues. The CDR3 loop is CASSQDASGSYNEQFF. CDR3 nucleotide sequence: TGCGCCAGCAGCCAAGACGCTAGCGGCTCCTACAATGAGCAGTTCTTC.

The gene calls are TRBV4-2 and TRBJ2-1; maybe TRBD2 (6 bases). Trimming removed 3 bases from V and 5 bases from J, with 17 bases in between. CDR1 LGHNA and CDR2 YNFKEQ come from the germline V gene. CDR3 length: 16 amino acids. The CDR3 DNA sequence: TGTGCCAGCAGCCAGCAGCGAGTAGCGGCAAACAATGAGCAGTTCTTC. Protein sequence: CASSQQRVAANNEQFF.

The V and J genes are TRBV11-2 and TRBJ2-7, with D tentatively TRBD1 (6 bases). This CDR3 comprises 14 residues. Germline V gene lookup returns CDR1 SGHAT and CDR2 FQNNGV. Trimming took off 1 base at V and 6 bases at J, with 13 bases between the two ends. In DNA form, the CDR3 reads TGTGCCAGCAGCTTAGTGGGCCAGGGGTCCGAGCAGTACTTC. Translated: CASSLVGQGSEQYF.

This clone was detected a few times. Other DNA sequences of this sample code for an identical CDR3. The CDR3 DNA reads as TGTGCCAGCAGCTCCTCGCAGGGGGCTTCACCCCTCCACTTT. This encodes CASSSSQGASPLHF. V gene TRBV4-2 combines with J gene TRBJ1-6, with 8 bases matching TRBD1. V was clipped by 5 bases and J by 9 bases; unmatched bases: 6. Germline lookup yields CDR1 LGHNA and CDR2 YNFKEQ. This CDR3 spans 14 amino acids.

The rearrangement joins TRBV29-1 to TRBJ2-7; the D is unclear. The germline CDR1 and CDR2 sequences are SQVTM and ANQGSEA. V lost 0 bases and J lost 4, with 19 bases in between. The CDR3 length is 16 residues. The CDR3 DNA sequence: TGCAGCGTTGAAGATCCTTTTCTCACATCGGGTTACGAGCAGTACTTC. Translating gives CSVEDPFLTSGYEQYF.

The V and J genes are TRBV7-2 and TRBJ2-2; 15 bases fit TRBD2. The germline gives CDR1 SGHTA, CDR2 FQGNSA. V was clipped by 5 bases and J by 6 bases; unmatched bases: 7. The CDR3 is made up of 17 amino acids. Here the CDR3 DNA reads TGTGCCAGCAGCCTGGGACTAGCGGGGGGCCCCGCCGGGGAGCTGTTTTTT. This sequence encodes CASSLGLAGGPAGELFF.

This clone was seen just once. This chain joins TRBV4-1 and TRBJ2-3; possible D gene TRBD2, 5 bases. The length of the CDR3 is 16 residues. In germline, CDR1 is MGHRA, CDR2 YSYEKL. Trimming removed 4 bases from V and 2 bases from J, with 16 bases in between. The CDR3, as DNA: TGCGCCAGCAGCCTCCGGTCCGGGGATCCCACAGATACGCAGTATTTT. Protein: CASSLRSGDPTDTQYF.

This clone was picked up a small number of times. The V and J genes are TRBV11-2 and TRBJ2-7; 7 positions match TRBD2. The CDR3 spans 15 residues. V shed 1 base, J shed 2 bases, and the junction held 5 bases outside the gene matches. The germline V gene has CDR1 SGHAT and CDR2 FQNNGV. The CDR3: CASSLAGLQTYEQYF. CDR3 DNA sequence: TGTGCCAGCAGCTTAGCGGGACTACAGACCTACGAGCAGTACTTC.

Only a few counts were recorded for this clone. The chain links TRBV7-3 to TRBJ2-3; no reliable D call. V lost 0 bases, J lost 2 bases, and 3 bases lay in between. Germline V gene sequence: CDR1 SGHTA, CDR2 FQGTGA. This CDR3 has 13 amino acids. This chain's CDR3 is CASSLTYTDTQYF. For the CDR3, the DNA is TGTGCCAGCAGCTTAACCTACACAGATACGCAGTATTTT.

This clone occurred a few times. The chain links TRBV28 to TRBJ1-4; the D gene is possibly TRBD1 (5 bases). V was clipped by 2 bases and J by 0 bases, with 7 bases between them. This CDR3 spans 15 amino acids. Per germline, CDR1 MDHEN and CDR2 SYDVKM. The CDR3 DNA reads TGTGCCAGCAGTTTACAGGGCGCAACTAATGAAAAACTGTTTTTT. Protein: CASSLQGATNEKLFF.

This clone was seen a handful of times. This sequence joins TRBV10-3 and TRBJ2-1, with D maybe TRBD1 (9 bases). CDR3 length equals 20 residues. V gave up 6 bases and J gave up 8 bases, with 35 bases separating them. The germline CDR1 and CDR2 sequences are ENHRY and SYGVKD. CDR3 bases: TGTGCCATCAGCTATCATACGGGACAGGGAACGGATAGCGGGAAGGATGAGCAGTTCTTC. Translated: CAISYHTGQGTDSGKDEQFF.

This clone was detected only a few times. The chain recombines TRBV11-3 with TRBJ2-5; D is perhaps TRBD2 (5 bases). This CDR3 has 15 residues. Trimming removed 5 bases at V and 2 bases at J, with 15 bases between. CDR1 is SGHNT and CDR2 is YENEEA in the germline V gene. DNA of the CDR3: TGTGCCAGCAGCCCAAATTCGGGAAGGCAAGAGACCCAGTACTTC. Its protein is CASSPNSGRQETQYF.

The chain joins TRBV28 to TRBJ2-1, with 9 bases aligning to TRBD2. CDR1 is MDHEN, CDR2 SYDVKM, per germline. The CDR3 length is 14 residues. Trimming cost V 10 bases and J 5 bases; bases outside gene matches: 9. The CDR3 here is CATLVTSGNNEQFF. In DNA, the CDR3 is TGTGCCACCCTGGTGACTAGCGGTAACAATGAGCAGTTCTTC.

In its sample, this clone was seen once. The rearrangement joins TRBV2 to TRBJ2-7; TRBD1 aligns across 9 bases. The ends lost 7 bases at V and 5 bases at J; junction bases unmatched: 12. CDR1 and CDR2 (germline): SNHLY, FYNNEI. The CDR3 spans 15 residues. The CDR3 nucleotides are TGTGCCAGCAACCTAGGTCGGGACAGGGTAAACGAGCAGTACTTC. This codes for CASNLGRDRVNEQYF.

V is TRBV6-1 and J is TRBJ1-6; the match to TRBD1 covers 7 bases. The CDR3 length is 15 residues. V trimming: 3 bases; J trimming: 10 bases; junction bases outside the gene matches: 9. Germline V CDR1 and CDR2: MNHNS, SASEGT. CDR3 amino acids: CASSEVRQGWSPLHF. In DNA, the CDR3 is TGTGCCAGCAGTGAGGTCCGACAGGGATGGTCACCCCTCCACTTT.

The genes are TRBV5-1 and TRBJ1-2; 9 bases line up with TRBD1. V gave up 4 bases and J gave up 4 bases; unmatched junction bases: 11. CDR3 length: 16 residues. The germline V gene has CDR1 SGHRS and CDR2 YFSETQ. CDR3: CASSPTGTGSVYGYTF. Here the CDR3 DNA reads TGCGCCAGCAGCCCAACCGGGACAGGGTCAGTCTATGGCTACACCTTC.

This clone was picked up a small number of times. The chain joins TRBV5-6 to TRBJ1-5, with D uncertain. Germline V gene sequence: CDR1 SGHDT, CDR2 YYEEEE. Trimming removed 0 bases at V and 6 bases at J, with 10 bases between. The CDR3 is 14 residues long. The CDR3: CASSLGAGSQPQHF. The CDR3 bases are TGTGCCAGCAGCTTGGGCGCGGGAAGTCAGCCCCAGCATTTT. The whole variable domain, remainder taken from reference TRBV5-6 and TRBJ1-5, is DAGVTQSPTHLIKTRGQQVTLRCSPKSGHDTVSWYQQALGQGPQFIFQYYEEEERQRGNFPDRFSGHQFPNYSSELNVNALLLGDSALYLCASSLGAGSQPQHFGDGTRLSIL.

The V call is TRBV11-3, the J call TRBJ2-7; 8 bases fit TRBD2. V dropped 4 bases and J dropped 6; count of bases not matched to a gene: 11. Germline V CDR1 and CDR2: SGHNT, YENEEA. This CDR3 comprises 15 residues. For the CDR3, the DNA is TGTGCCAGCAGCTCGGGAGGGGGTTGGCACGCCGAGCAGTACTTC. Protein sequence: CASSSGGGWHAEQYF.